Shown below are 2 T cell receptor beta chains from a single sample sequenced in a study of regulatory dendritic cells for organ transplantation. Clones were sequenced by immunoSEQ multiplex PCR, and TCRdb holds only the in-frame ones, with some missing. The sample has under 35,000 clones; roughly 85% are singletons. Sequenced: naive CD8+ T cells from blood. Described subset: CD45RA+ naive T cells. These receptors were obtained from a human donor in good health.

This chain connects TRBV27 to TRBJ1-6, with D uncertain. With 6 bases removed from V and 2 bases from J, the gap between germline ends came to 11 bases. This CDR3 spans 15 amino acids. In germline, CDR1 is MNHEY, CDR2 SMNVEV (reference sequence). The CDR3 bases are TGTGCCAGCAGCAACCGCGGGCCCTATAATTCACCCCTCCACTTT. It codes for CASSNRGPYNSPLHF.

The rearrangement links TRBV19 to TRBJ1-2; 8 bases agree with TRBD1. The V segment lost 3 bases and the J segment 3 bases; nucleotides outside the gene matches: 6. The V gene's germline CDR1 is LNHDA and CDR2 SQIVND (reference sequence). The CDR3 has 15 residues. The CDR3 protein is CASSMLDRGYYGYTF. The CDR3 bases are TGTGCCAGTAGTATGCTCGACAGGGGATACTATGGCTACACCTTC.